Listed below are T cell receptor beta chains from one sample, sequenced in a study of PD-1 blockade in classical Hodgkin lymphoma. Some clones are missing from TCRdb's copy, which holds only in-frame ones; the method was immunoSEQ multiplex PCR. The top ten hold 6% to 7% of the sample, which has about 52,000 clones, approximately 86% seen once. This material consisted of peripheral blood mononuclear cells (PBMCs), taken before the fourth cycle of nivolumab. The receptors derive from a human donor with classical Hodgkin lymphoma. The CDR3 runs from the conserved cysteine through the conserved F or W. The size entry is marked missing in some rows and otherwise reads once, few, many or a size class.

clone size	V gene	CDR3 protein
once	TRBV9	CASSVADSTSGSLTQYF
.	TRBV28	CASRPDATDTQYF
few	TRBV2	CASSDDGLYEQYF
.	TRBV6-1	CASRGLDAYNEQFF
.	TRBV5-1	CASSIGQGGSTGELFF
.	TRBV19	CASSIDGRVWEKLFF
.	TRBV5-4	CASSSTGLDTEAFF
.	TRBV20-1	CSARPLSEAFF
.	TRBV19	CASSISGARQPQHF
.	TRBV28	CASSLFGGPTYEQYF
.	TRBV10-2	CASRGNRRYEQYF
.	TRBV29-1	CSVGREGSIQYF
.	TRBV7-8	CASSSDLGKSYEQYF
.	TRBV5-1	CASSLTAGYGYTF
once	TRBV7-9	CASRNKGQRSNTGELFF
.	TRBV27	CASSSLFDRVIKYEQFF
.	TRBV4-2	CASSLRLAGYNEQFF
.	TRBV4-3	CASSQDKGGGSYEQYF
.	TRBV4-2	CASSQVGGGYEKLFF
once	TRBV28	CASRGGTYEQYF
.	TRBV7-2	CASSLDLRQGFYEQYF
.	TRBV27	CASSLSPLDEKLFF
.	TRBV2	CASTSGRVTYEQYF
.	TRBV5-1	CASTHRSHRGGGMNTEAFF
.	TRBV6-6	CASSYTELENLYEQYF
.	TRBV15	CATSRASGPTDTQYF
once	TRBV14	CASSPAGWYEQYF
.	TRBV4-2	CASSQATDSRYGYTF
.	TRBV7-3	CASSSGLAGGLDYNEQFF
.	TRBV9	CASSVQALPLGTQYF
.	TRBV18	CASSTQQGNSGNTIYF
.	TRBV9	CASSADNRGTWNEQFF
.	TRBV5-4	CASSFGTGVYEQYF
.	TRBV5-4	CASSVRGLGTDTQYF
once	TRBV27	CASSLYHSNQPQHF
.	TRBV5-4	CASSFWGGRFYYGYTF
.	TRBV21-1	CASSKGPLIAFF
.	TRBV4-2	CASSQTSGPSEQFF
.	TRBV23-1	CASRKYRGCSSGRGEQYF
.	TRBV5-6	CASRGRQASSYEQYF
once	TRBV7-8	CASSPLDEQYF
once	TRBV5-1	CASSLSSGSASSYEQYF
.	TRBV9	CASSVNAWRTEAFF
few	TRBV7-9	CASSPPGAAVNIQYF
.	TRBV4-2	CASSQATPGTADLF
.	TRBV27	CASSPIPGTDSTDTQYF
.	TRBV6-1	CASSEQGGANVLTF
.	TRBV6-4	CASSGVGDSSYEQYF
.	TRBV7-9	CASSSAGGVYGYTF
.	TRBV14	CASRQSGGYGYTF
.	TRBV6-1	CASSGAGSRIAYEQYF
.	TRBV5-1	CASSSDTTSTDTQYF